Below are 10 T cell receptor beta chains sequenced from a single sample in a study of T cell clones after liver transplantation. The table came from immunoSEQ multiplex PCR; TCRdb's copy has only in-frame clones and leaves some out. Here the sample spans under 85,000 clones, 75% to 85% being singletons. The material sequenced was CD4+ T cells from blood, taken 12 months after liver transplant. These receptors were obtained from a human patient who received a liver transplant. Some of the T cells may derive from the graft donor.

This clone was observed once. The chain uses TRBV2 and TRBJ2-5, with TRBD2 matching over 8 bases. The CDR3 spans 17 residues. The V and J ends lost 2 bases and 5 bases, in that order; junction bases with no gene match: 13. Germline V gene data show CDR1 as SNHLY and CDR2 as FYNNEI. The DNA for the CDR3 is TGTGCCAGCAGTGAATGGGGACTAGGGGTATTGGGCGAGACCCAGTACTTC. It yields the protein CASSEWGLGVLGETQYF.

The count of this clone is one. The J gene is TRBJ1-5, the V gene TRBV30; the D is unclear. Trimming pared 2 bases from V and 5 bases from J, leaving 10 bases between. Germline CDR1 and CDR2: GTSNPN and SVGIG (reference sequence). There are 13 residues in the CDR3. The CDR3 loop reads CAWSIGVHQPQHF. The CDR3 DNA follows: TGTGCCTGGAGTATCGGGGTTCATCAGCCCCAGCATTTT.

This chain uses TRBV29-1 with TRBJ2-5; D uncertain. The germline V gene has CDR1 SQVTM and CDR2 ANQGSEA. Trimming left V 7 bases short and J 3 bases short, with 12 bases between. There are 12 residues in the CDR3. CDR3 DNA sequence: TGCAGCGCTAGTTGGTCCGAAGAGACCCAGTACTTC. It is translated as CSASWSEETQYF.

The rearrangement joins TRBV28 to TRBJ1-3; 7 bases map to TRBD1. Germline V gene lookup returns CDR1 MDHEN and CDR2 SYDVKM. The CDR3 has 17 residues. The J segment lost 0 bases and the V segment lost 2 bases, leaving 7 bases of the junction unmatched. This CDR3 is CASSLRYRGGSGNTIYF. The CDR3 region has the DNA TGTGCCAGCAGTTTAAGATACAGGGGAGGCTCTGGAAACACCATATATTTT.

V usage is TRBV7-9 and J usage is TRBJ2-2, with D unresolved. The CDR3 consists of 19 residues. V lost 1 base and J 0 bases, leaving 18 bases between the germline ends. Per the germline V gene, CDR1 is SEHNR and CDR2 is FQNEAQ (reference sequence). In DNA form, the CDR3 reads TGTGCCAGCAGCTTAGAGGTGTCCGGGCAAATTCCGAACACCGGGGAGCTGTTTTTT. Protein product: CASSLEVSGQIPNTGELFF.

The V call is TRBV18, the J call TRBJ1-1; 8 nucleotides agree with TRBD1. The length of the CDR3 is 13 residues. The J segment lost 3 bases and the V segment lost 7 bases, leaving 4 bases of the junction unmatched. Germline V lookup: CDR1 KGHSH, CDR2 LQKENI. The CDR3 spells CASFQDRDTEAFF. The CDR3 DNA reads as TGTGCCAGCTTCCAGGACAGGGACACTGAAGCTTTCTTT.

This clone has only one observation. Here the CDR3 DNA reads TGTGCCAGCAGCTTACGGGCCGCAACGAACACTGAAGCTTTCTTT. Translating gives CASSLRAATNTEAFF. This chain connects TRBV7-3 to TRBJ1-1; D not resolved. Germline V gives CDR1 SGHTA, CDR2 FQGTGA. The CDR3 loop spans 15 amino acids. Trimming left V 2 bases short and J 1 base short, with 11 bases between.

The chain couples TRBV5-4 to TRBJ1-1, with a tentative D call TRBD1 (6 bases). V was pared by 3 bases and J by 0 bases, with 12 bases between. The CDR3 covers 15 residues. Germline V CDR1 and CDR2: SGHNT, YYREEE (reference sequence). CDR3 in amino acids: CASSWTVEMNTEAFF. CDR3 DNA: TGTGCCAGCAGCTGGACAGTCGAGATGAACACTGAAGCTTTCTTT.

This chain connects TRBV29-1 to TRBJ2-1, with D possibly being TRBD2 (5 bases). V was cut by 5 bases and J by 7 bases, with 18 bases left in between. This CDR3 comprises 14 residues. The germline gives CDR1 SQVTM, CDR2 ANQGSEA. In nucleotides, the CDR3 is TGCAGCGTTCGGACCCCCGAACTAGATAATGAGCAGTTCTTC. Encoded protein: CSVRTPELDNEQFF.

The chain employs TRBV25-1 and TRBJ2-5; either TRBD1 or TRBD2 may supply D (6 bases each). The germline V gene encodes CDR1 MGHDK and CDR2 SYGVNS. Trimming took 8 bases from V and 5 from J, leaving 15 bases between them. CDR3 length: 13 residues. The CDR3 is CASAWGAGETQYF. In DNA, the CDR3 is TGTGCCAGCGCATGGGGGGCAGGGGAGACCCAGTACTTC.